This T cell receptor beta chain emerged from a study of shared clonotypes between healthy human individuals. Findings and limits, study-wide: The authors sampled blood alone, and tissue repertoires likely differ. Some clonotypes were shared by all four sorted-subset donors, while others were not shared. The non-shared ones had lower generation probabilities than the shared ones. Among the subsets, naive ones generally showed larger estimated richness than memory ones.

V was pared by 6 bases and J by 6 bases, with 12 bases between. Germline V lookup: CDR1 WSHSY, CDR2 SAAADI. This CDR3 has 13 amino acids. Cells designated naive CD8 were CD45RO-negative and were positively selected for CCR7, with terminally differentiated effector memory CD45RA+ cells excluded. Note on this clone: The antigen remains undetermined.

It was across several immunoSEQ plates that each subset's genomic DNA was evenly split. Assay used: immunoSEQ multiplex PCR; TCRdb lists only in-frame clones, some missing. The table lists a few million clones, just under 95% of them singletons. Sequenced material: naive CD8+ T cells from PBMCs. This TCR came from a man aged 18 to 30 in good health. Some clones in this sample may be carry-over from other donors' samples. V and J are TRBV10-2 and TRBJ2-1, with a possible D match to TRBD2 (6 bases). This CDR3 reads CASSAGLLNEQFF. The CDR3 coding sequence is TGCGCCAGCAGCGCGGGACTCCTCAATGAGCAGTTCTTC.